These T cell receptor beta chains were read from a single sample in a study of Ad26.COV2.S vaccination and SARS-CoV-2 variants. Clones were read by immunoSEQ multiplex PCR, and TCRdb kept only the in-frame ones, dropping some. The table shows 240,000 or so clones, with 88% occurring only once. This specimen was peripheral blood, taken in a trial of Ad26.COV2.S vaccine versus placebo. All receptors come from a person between 18 and 65 years old who received the Ad26.COV2.S COVID-19 vaccine or a placebo. CDR3s include the opening cysteine and the closing phenylalanine or tryptophan. Each record gives: clone size, D gene, J gene, V gene, CDR3 DNA, CDR3 protein. The D gene is left open where the match is weak. Where a row states a size, it is once, few, many or the class of an expanded clone; other rows omit it.

- - TRBJ2-2 TRBV9 TGTGCCAGCAGCCCCCGACAGAACACCGGGGAGCTGTTTTTT CASSPRQNTGELFF
once - TRBJ2-7 TRBV30 TGTGCCTGGAGCCCCGGTGGGGCCGAGCAGTACTTC CAWSPGGAEQYF
- - TRBJ1-4 TRBV2 TGTGCCAGCAGGGATAAGGGACTGCTTAATGAAAAACTGTTTTTT CASRDKGLLNEKLFF
once TRBD1 TRBJ1-6 TRBV28 TGTGCCAGCAGTTGGAGGACAGGGAATTCACCCCTCCACTTT CASSWRTGNSPLHF
- - TRBJ2-2 TRBV11-3 TGTGCCAGCAGCTTAGGGATCGTCGGGGAGCTGTTTTTT CASSLGIVGELFF
- TRBD1 TRBJ2-2 TRBV6-5 TGTGCCAGCAGTTACAGGGGGCGGAACACCGGGGAGCTGTTTTTT CASSYRGRNTGELFF
- - TRBJ1-1 TRBV19 TGTGCCAGTAGTGGGTACTTGAACACTGAAGCTTTCTTT CASSGYLNTEAFF
once - TRBJ1-1 TRBV18 TGTGCCAGCTCACCGGAACAGGGTGTTGGGGCTGAAGCTTTCTTT CASSPEQGVGAEAFF
- TRBD1 TRBJ1-4 TRBV5-1 TGCGCCAGCAGCTTGGACACGAGATTACAGGGGAGTAATGAAAAACTGTTTTTT CASSLDTRLQGSNEKLFF
- TRBD2 TRBJ2-5 TRBV5-1 TGCGCCAGCAGACAGGACACCCGGGGGGGAGCAGAGACCCAGTACTTC CASRQDTRGGAETQYF
- - TRBJ2-7 TRBV14 TGTGCCAGCAGGTTACGGGACACCTTGTACTTC CASRLRDTLYF
- TRBD1 TRBJ1-1 TRBV4-1 TGCGCCAGCAGCCAAGCACCAGGGGGGCGAGGTGAAGCTTTCTTT CASSQAPGGRGEAFF
- - TRBJ2-7 TRBV10-3 TGTGCCATCAGTGTCGGGACTTACTACGAGCAGTACTTC CAISVGTYYEQYF
few - TRBJ2-1 TRBV4-2 TGTGCCAGCAGCCAACCCAGGACCGGGACTGAGCAGTTCTTC CASSQPRTGTEQFF
- - TRBJ2-5 TRBV29-1 TGCAGCGTTGAAGATCTTGAGGGGAGACAGGAGACCCAGTACTTC CSVEDLEGRQETQYF
- TRBD1 TRBJ1-2 TRBV24-1 TGTGCCACCAGTGACCTGGACAGGGAAGATGGCTACACCTTC CATSDLDREDGYTF
- - TRBJ2-7 TRBV5-1 TGCGCCAGCAGCTTGGTAGCAGGGGGGTACGAGCAGTACTTC CASSLVAGGYEQYF
- - TRBJ2-1 TRBV6-1 TGTGCCAGCACGCGCCCTAAAGAGCCATTCAATGAGCAGTTCTTC CASTRPKEPFNEQFF
- - TRBJ1-2 TRBV18 TGTGCCAGCTCACCAATAGGTTCCGGGGACTATGGCTACACCTTC CASSPIGSGDYGYTF
- TRBD2 TRBJ2-3 TRBV18 TGTGCCAGCTCACCACCGCAGCGGGGAGCCCCTAGCACAGATACGCAGTATTTT CASSPPQRGAPSTDTQYF
- - TRBJ2-1 TRBV2 TGTGCCAGCAGTGAGGTTAGGGGAGGTGAGCAGTTCTTC CASSEVRGGEQFF
- - TRBJ1-1 TRBV6-5 TGTGCCAGCAGTTCCTGGGGGGCCGCTGAAGCTTTCTTT CASSSWGAAEAFF
- - TRBJ2-2 TRBV19 TGTGCCAGTAGTACACAGGGTGCCGGGGAGCTGTTTTTT CASSTQGAGELFF
- - TRBJ1-6 TRBV3-1/TRBV3-2 TGTGCCAGCAGCCTTTCTTCTTTGAGGGGGAGCTCCTATAATTCACCCCTCCACTTT CASSLSSLRGSSYNSPLHF
- TRBD2 TRBJ2-5 TRBV7-9 TGTGCCAGCAGCACCCAGCGGGGAAAAGAGACCCAGTACTTC CASSTQRGKETQYF